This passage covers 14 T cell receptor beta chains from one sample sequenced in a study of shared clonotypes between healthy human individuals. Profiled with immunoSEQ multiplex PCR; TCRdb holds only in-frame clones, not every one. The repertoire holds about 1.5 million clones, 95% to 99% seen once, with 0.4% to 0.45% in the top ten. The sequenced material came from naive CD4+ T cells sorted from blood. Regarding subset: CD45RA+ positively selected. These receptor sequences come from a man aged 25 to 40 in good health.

The CDR3 sequence: CASSGRTGVWDTGELFF. In nucleotides, the CDR3 is TGTGCCAGCTCGGGGAGGACAGGGGTTTGGGACACCGGGGAGCTGTTTTTT. V is TRBV19 and J is TRBJ2-2, with 9 bases identical to TRBD1. Germline CDR1 is LNHDA and CDR2 is SQIVND (reference sequence). Unmatched junction bases numbered 14, after V lost 9 bases and J lost 3 bases. This CDR3 region has 17 residues.

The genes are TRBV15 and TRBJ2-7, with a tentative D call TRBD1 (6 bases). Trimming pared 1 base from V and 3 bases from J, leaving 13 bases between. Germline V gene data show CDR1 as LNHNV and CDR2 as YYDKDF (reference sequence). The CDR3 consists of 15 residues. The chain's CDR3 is CATSRGTDSGYEQYF. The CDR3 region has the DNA TGTGCCACCAGCAGAGGGACAGACAGCGGCTACGAGCAGTACTTC.

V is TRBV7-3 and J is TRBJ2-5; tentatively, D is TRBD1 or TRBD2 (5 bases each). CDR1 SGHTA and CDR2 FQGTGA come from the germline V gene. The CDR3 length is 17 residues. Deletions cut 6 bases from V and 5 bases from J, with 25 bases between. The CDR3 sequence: CASRYPVLLGKGETQYF. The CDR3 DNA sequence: TGTGCCAGCAGATACCCCGTCCTTCTCGGGAAGGGGGAGACCCAGTACTTC.

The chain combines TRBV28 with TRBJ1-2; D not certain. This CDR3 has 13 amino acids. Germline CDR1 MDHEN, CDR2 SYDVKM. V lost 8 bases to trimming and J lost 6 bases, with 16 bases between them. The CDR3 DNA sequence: TGTGCCAGCTTCCCTGCGAACCAAAATGGCTACACCTTC. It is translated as CASFPANQNGYTF.

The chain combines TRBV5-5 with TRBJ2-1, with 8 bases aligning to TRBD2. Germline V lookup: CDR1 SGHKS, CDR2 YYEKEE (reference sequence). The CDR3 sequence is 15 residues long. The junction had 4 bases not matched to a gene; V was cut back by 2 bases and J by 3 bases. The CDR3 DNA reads TGTGCCAGCAGCTTTGGGACTAGTGTCTACAATGAGCAGTTCTTC. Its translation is CASSFGTSVYNEQFF.

The CDR3 reads CASSKTSASSYEQYF. CDR3 in DNA: TGTGCCAGCAGCAAGACTAGCGCGAGCTCCTACGAGCAGTACTTC. V usage is TRBV5-5 and J usage is TRBJ2-7; 8 nucleotides align to TRBD2. Germline CDR1 is SGHKS and CDR2 is YYEKEE (reference sequence). Trimming took 4 bases from V and 0 from J; bases not matched to a gene: 6. The CDR3 is made up of 15 amino acids.

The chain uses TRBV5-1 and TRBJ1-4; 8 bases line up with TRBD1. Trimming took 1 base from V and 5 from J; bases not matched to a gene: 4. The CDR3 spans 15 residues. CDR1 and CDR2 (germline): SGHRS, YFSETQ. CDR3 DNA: TGCGCCAGCAGCTTGAGGCAGGGGGCGAATGAAAAACTGTTTTTT. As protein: CASSLRQGANEKLFF. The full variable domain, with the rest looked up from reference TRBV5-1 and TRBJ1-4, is KAGVTQTPRYLIKTRGQQVTLSCSPISGHRSVSWYQQTPGQGLQFLFEYFSETQRNKGNFPGRFSGRQFSNSRSEMNVSTLELGDSALYLCASSLRQGANEKLFFGSGTQLSVL.

The CDR3 nucleotides read TGTGCCAGTAGTGAGGGGCGAGGTTACGAGCAGTACTTC. It yields the protein CASSEGRGYEQYF. The V and J genes are TRBV19 and TRBJ2-7, with D possibly called TRBD1 or TRBD2 (5 bases each). The CDR3 has 13 residues. Germline CDR1 LNHDA, CDR2 SQIVND (reference sequence). The ends were cut back, 5 bases at V and 4 bases at J, with 12 bases in the middle.

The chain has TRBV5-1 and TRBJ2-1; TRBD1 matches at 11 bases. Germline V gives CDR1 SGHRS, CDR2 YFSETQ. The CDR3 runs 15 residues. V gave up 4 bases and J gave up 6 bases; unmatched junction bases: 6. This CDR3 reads CASSTGQGGINEQFF. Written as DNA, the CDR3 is TGCGCCAGCAGCACGGGACAGGGGGGCATCAATGAGCAGTTCTTC.

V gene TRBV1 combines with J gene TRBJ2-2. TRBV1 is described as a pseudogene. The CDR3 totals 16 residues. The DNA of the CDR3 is TGCACCAGCAGCCGAGGTGCACCCGAGGGGACCGGGGAGCTGTTTTTT. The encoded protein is CTSSRGAPEGTGELFF.

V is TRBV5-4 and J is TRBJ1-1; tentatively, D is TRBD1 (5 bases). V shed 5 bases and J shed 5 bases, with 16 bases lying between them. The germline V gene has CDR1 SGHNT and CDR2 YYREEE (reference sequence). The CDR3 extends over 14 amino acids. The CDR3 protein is CASRSGRGDTEAFF. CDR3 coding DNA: TGTGCCAGCAGGTCGGGAAGAGGGGATACTGAAGCTTTCTTT. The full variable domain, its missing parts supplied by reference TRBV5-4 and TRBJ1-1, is ETGVTQSPTHLIKTRGQQVTLRCSSQSGHNTVSWYQQALGQGPQFIFQYYREEENGRGNFPPRFSGLQFPNYSSELNVNALELDDSALYLCASRSGRGDTEAFFGQGTRLTVV.

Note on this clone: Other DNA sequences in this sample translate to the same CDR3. The CDR3 DNA is TGTGCCAGCAGCTTGGTAGGGGGAAGCTACGAGCAGTACTTC. This translates into CASSLVGGSYEQYF. The chain is built from TRBV5-5 and TRBJ2-7; a possible D gene is TRBD1 (6 bases). The CDR3 is 14 amino acids. Germline values: CDR1 SGHKS, CDR2 YYEKEE (reference sequence). The V gene lost 0 bases and the J gene lost 3 bases, with 10 bases spanning the gap. Complete variable domain (other parts from reference TRBV5-5 and TRBJ2-7): DAGVTQSPTHLIKTRGQQVTLRCSPISGHKSVSWYQQVLGQGPQFIFQYYEKEERGRGNFPDRFSARQFPNYSSELNVNALLLGDSALYLCASSLVGGSYEQYFGPGTRLTVT.

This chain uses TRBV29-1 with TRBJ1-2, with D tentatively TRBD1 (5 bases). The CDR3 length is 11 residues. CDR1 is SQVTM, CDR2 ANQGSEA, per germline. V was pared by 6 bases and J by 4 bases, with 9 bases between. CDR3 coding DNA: TGCAGCGTGAGGGGTTCCTATGGCTACACCTTC. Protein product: CSVRGSYGYTF.

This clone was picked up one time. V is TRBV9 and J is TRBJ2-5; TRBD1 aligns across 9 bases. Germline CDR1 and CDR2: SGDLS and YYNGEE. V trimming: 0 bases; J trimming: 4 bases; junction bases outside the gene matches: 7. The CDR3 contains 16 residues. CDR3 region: CASSVEVQGARETQYF. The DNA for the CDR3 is TGTGCCAGCAGCGTAGAAGTACAGGGGGCTCGAGAGACCCAGTACTTC.